The clone carrying this TCR beta chain was seen a single time. Per the germline V gene, CDR1 is SGHAT and CDR2 is FQNNGV. CDR3 length: 13 residues. Trimming cost V 1 base and J 5 bases, with 8 bases left between them. Method: immunoSEQ multiplex PCR; TCRdb's copy keeps in-frame clones and lacks some. The sample yields some 30,000 clones, roughly nine tenths seen once. This record comes from a study of T cell changes during pregnancy in multiple sclerosis. The source of this sequence is a female donor with multiple sclerosis, enrolled in a pregnancy study. The J gene is TRBJ1-1, the V gene TRBV11-2; D unclear. The input for sequencing was CD8+ T cells from peripheral blood mononuclear cells, taken in the second trimester of pregnancy. The CDR3 protein is CASSLGPGTEAFF. The CDR3 coding sequence is TGTGCCAGCAGCTTAGGGCCGGGGACTGAAGCTTTCTTT.